Sequencing of this T cell receptor beta chain was carried out in a study of blood T cell repertoires in COVID-19. About the study: PBMCs, B-cell-depleted T cells, or T cells provided the cDNA or gDNA that made up the material.

Assignments of participants to cohorts depended upon their own reported clinical history. The study recruited exposed participants who had met a COVID-19 case within 2 weeks before entry. The data were produced by immunoSEQ multiplex PCR, yet TCRdb's version contains in-frame clones alone and is incomplete. The table records around 250,000 clones, over 70% of them present only once. V dropped 0 bases and J dropped 2 bases, with 4 bases sitting between them. This CDR3 contains 13 residues. J is TRBJ1-2 and V is TRBV12-3 or TRBV12-4, with D unclear. Material: PBMCs or T cells enriched from blood (not recorded which). The TCR sequence derives from a woman aged 40 to 55 who had been exposed to COVID-19. The CDR3 sequence is CASSLARNYGYTF. CDR3 coding DNA: TGTGCCAGCAGTTTAGCCAGGAACTATGGCTACACCTTC.